This note documents a single T cell receptor beta chain sequence. In the source study's methods: The assay estimated nucleated cells by amplifying reference gene primers. Repertoires were generated with immunoSEQ multiplex PCR, while TCRdb's copy carries only in-frame clones and drops some. The DNA was the basis for D and trimming; V, J and clone size are from that table. The profile shows about 64,000 clones, roughly 91% of them singletons. The source of the sample is a study of blood T cell repertoires in COVID-19. In the study overall: The United States, Italy and Spain were the sources of the acute and convalescent COVID-19 samples. Sources were T cells, B-cell-depleted T cells, or PBMCs; the material itself was cDNA or gDNA.

Specimen: peripheral blood. The clonotype comes from a human donor in a cohort sampled during active COVID-19.

CDR3 sequence: CASSPDFYNEQFF. The CDR3 DNA reads as TGTGCCAGCAGCCCGGACTTCTACAATGAGCAGTTCTTC. The chain is built from TRBV5-6 and TRBJ2-1, with D perhaps TRBD2 (5 bases). The CDR3 runs to 13 residues. With 4 bases removed from V and 3 bases from J, the gap between germline ends came to 8 bases. Germline values: CDR1 SGHDT, CDR2 YYEEEE.